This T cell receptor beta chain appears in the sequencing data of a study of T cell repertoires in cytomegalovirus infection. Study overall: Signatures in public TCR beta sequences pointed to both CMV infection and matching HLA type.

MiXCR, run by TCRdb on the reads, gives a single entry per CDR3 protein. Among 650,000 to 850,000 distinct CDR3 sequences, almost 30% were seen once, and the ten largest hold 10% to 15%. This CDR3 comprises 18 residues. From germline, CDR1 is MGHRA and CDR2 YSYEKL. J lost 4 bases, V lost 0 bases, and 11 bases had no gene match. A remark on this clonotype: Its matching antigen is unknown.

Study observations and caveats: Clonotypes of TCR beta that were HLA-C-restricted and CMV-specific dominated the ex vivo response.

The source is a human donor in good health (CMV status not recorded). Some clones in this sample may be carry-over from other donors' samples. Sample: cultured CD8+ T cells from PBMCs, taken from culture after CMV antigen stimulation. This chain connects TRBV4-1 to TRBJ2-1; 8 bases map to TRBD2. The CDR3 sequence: CASSQDLLGGGSYNEQFF. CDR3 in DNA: TGCGCCAGCAGCCAAGATCTTTTAGGCGGGGGGTCTTACAATGAGCAGTTCTTC.